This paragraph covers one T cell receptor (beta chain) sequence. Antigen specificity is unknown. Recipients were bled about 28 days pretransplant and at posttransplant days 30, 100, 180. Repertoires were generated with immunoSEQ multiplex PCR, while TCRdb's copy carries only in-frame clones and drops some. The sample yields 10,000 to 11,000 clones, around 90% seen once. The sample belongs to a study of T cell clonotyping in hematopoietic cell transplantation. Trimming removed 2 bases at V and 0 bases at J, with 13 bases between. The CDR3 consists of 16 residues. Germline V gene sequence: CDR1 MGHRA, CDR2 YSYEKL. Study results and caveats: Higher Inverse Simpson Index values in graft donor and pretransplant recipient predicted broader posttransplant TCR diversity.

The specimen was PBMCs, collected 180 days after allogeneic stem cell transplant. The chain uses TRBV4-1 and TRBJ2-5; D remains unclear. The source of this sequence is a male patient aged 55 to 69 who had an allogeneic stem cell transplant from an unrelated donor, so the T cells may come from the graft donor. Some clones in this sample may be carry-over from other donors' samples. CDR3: CASSQIGALYQETQYF. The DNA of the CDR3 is TGCGCCAGCAGCCAAATCGGAGCCCTGTACCAAGAGACCCAGTACTTC.